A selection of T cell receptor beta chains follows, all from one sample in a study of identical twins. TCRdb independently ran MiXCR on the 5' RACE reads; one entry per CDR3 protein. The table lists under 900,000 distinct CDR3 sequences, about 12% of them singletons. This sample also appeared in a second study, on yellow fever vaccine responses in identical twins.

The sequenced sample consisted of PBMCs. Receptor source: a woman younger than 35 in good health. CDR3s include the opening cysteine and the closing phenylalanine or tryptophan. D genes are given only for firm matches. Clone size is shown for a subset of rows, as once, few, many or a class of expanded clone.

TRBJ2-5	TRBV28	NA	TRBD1	CASSLGTGAIETQYF	TGTGCCAGCAGTTTAGGGACAGGGGCGATCGAGACCCAGTACTTC
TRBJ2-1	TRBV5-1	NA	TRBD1	CASRSGDRGGYNEQFF	TGCGCCAGCCGATCCGGGGACAGGGGGGGATACAATGAGCAGTTCTTC
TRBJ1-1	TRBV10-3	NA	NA	CAIRLQGETTEAFF	TGTGCCATCAGGCTACAGGGTGAGACCACTGAAGCTTTCTTT
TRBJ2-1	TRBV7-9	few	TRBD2	CASSLALAGGFYNEQFF	TGTGCCAGCAGCTTAGCACTAGCGGGGGGGTTCTACAATGAGCAGTTCTTC
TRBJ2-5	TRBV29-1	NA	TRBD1	CSIGSDRVQETQYF	TGCAGCATCGGATCGGACAGGGTACAAGAGACCCAGTACTTC
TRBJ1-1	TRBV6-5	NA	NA	CASCRGVTEAFF	TGTGCCAGCTGTAGGGGTGTCACTGAAGCTTTCTTT
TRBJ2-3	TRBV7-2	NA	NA	CASSWAGDTQYF	TGTGCCAGCTCTTGGGCGGGAGATACGCAGTATTTT
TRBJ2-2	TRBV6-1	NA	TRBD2	CASSEPGGPGELFF	TGTGCCAGCAGTGAACCGGGGGGGCCCGGGGAGCTGTTTTTT
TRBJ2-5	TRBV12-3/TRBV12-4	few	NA	CASTPSGASQETQYF	TGTGCCAGCACTCCCTCTGGGGCGTCCCAAGAGACCCAGTACTTC
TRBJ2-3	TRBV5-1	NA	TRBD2	CASSLARFASGRYTDTQYF	TGCGCCAGCAGCTTGGCCCGGTTTGCTAGCGGGCGCTATACAGATACGCAGTATTTT
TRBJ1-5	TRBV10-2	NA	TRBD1	CASSGGQFNQPQHF	TGCGCCAGCAGTGGGGGACAGTTCAATCAGCCCCAGCATTTT
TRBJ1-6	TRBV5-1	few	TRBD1	CASSTDRDYNSPLHF	TGCGCCAGCAGCACGGACAGGGACTATAATTCACCCCTCCACTTT
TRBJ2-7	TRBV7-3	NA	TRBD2	CASSFKAGGTYEQYF	TGTGCCAGCAGCTTTAAAGCGGGAGGCACATACGAGCAGTACTTC
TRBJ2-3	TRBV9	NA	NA	CASSPGGAITDTQYF	TGTGCCAGCAGCCCAGGGGGGGCGATAACAGATACGCAGTATTTT
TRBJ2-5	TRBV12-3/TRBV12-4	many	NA	CASSLERTEETQYF	TGTGCCAGCAGTTTAGAAAGGACAGAAGAGACCCAGTACTTC
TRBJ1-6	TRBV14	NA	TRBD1	CASSQGTANSPLHF	TGTGCCAGCAGCCAGGGGACAGCAAATTCACCCCTCCACTTT
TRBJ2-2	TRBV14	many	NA	CASSRTGDWTTNTGELFF	TGTGCCAGCAGCCGAACAGGAGACTGGACAACGAACACCGGGGAGCTGTTTTTT
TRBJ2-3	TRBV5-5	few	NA	CASSLTGFDSFGTDTQYF	TGTGCCAGCAGCTTGACGGGATTTGATAGTTTTGGCACAGATACGCAGTATTTT
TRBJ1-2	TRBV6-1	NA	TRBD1	CASSEVGTTGGYGYTF	TGTGCCAGCAGTGAAGTGGGGACGACAGGGGGGTATGGCTACACCTTC
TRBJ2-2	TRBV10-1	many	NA	CASSMWSNTGELFF	TGCGCCAGCAGTATGTGGAGCAACACCGGGGAGCTGTTTTTT
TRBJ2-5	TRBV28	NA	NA	CAIRSTVQETQYF	TGTGCCATCCGATCGACAGTCCAAGAGACCCAGTACTTC
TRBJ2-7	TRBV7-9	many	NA	CASSEWGTEIVREQYF	TGTGCCAGCAGCGAGTGGGGGACCGAGATCGTCCGGGAGCAGTACTTC
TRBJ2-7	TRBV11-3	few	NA	CASSNLPGEQYF	TGTGCCAGCAGCAATCTTCCCGGGGAGCAGTACTTC
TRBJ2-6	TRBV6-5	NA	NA	CASSFASSGANVLTF	TGTGCCAGCAGTTTCGCTAGCTCTGGGGCCAACGTCCTGACTTTC
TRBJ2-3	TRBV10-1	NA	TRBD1	CASSESYRGWSTDTQYF	TGCGCCAGCAGTGAGTCCTACAGGGGTTGGAGCACAGATACGCAGTATTTT
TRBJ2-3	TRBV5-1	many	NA	CASSSEQGKIGTDTQYF	TGCGCCAGCAGCTCGGAGCAGGGGAAAATCGGCACAGATACGCAGTATTTT
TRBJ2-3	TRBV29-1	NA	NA	CSVEKRGFSRSSTDTQYF	TGCAGCGTTGAAAAGAGGGGTTTTAGTCGGAGCTCCACAGATACGCAGTATTTT
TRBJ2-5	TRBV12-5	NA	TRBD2	CASGLVRGEETQYF	TGTGCTAGTGGTTTGGTACGGGGGGAAGAGACCCAGTACTTC
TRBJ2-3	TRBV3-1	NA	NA	CASSQTLGGADTQYF	TGTGCCAGCAGCCAAACTCTCGGAGGGGCTGATACGCAGTATTTT
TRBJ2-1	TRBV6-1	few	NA	CASAPRGEPYNEQFF	TGTGCCAGCGCCCCCAGGGGGGAACCCTACAATGAGCAGTTCTTC
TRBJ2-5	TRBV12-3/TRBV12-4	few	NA	CASSPRPDSQETQYF	TGTGCCAGCAGCCCCCGCCCGGACAGCCAAGAGACCCAGTACTTC
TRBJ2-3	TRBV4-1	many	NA	CASSQVDHLFTDTQYF	TGCGCCAGCAGCCAAGTTGATCACCTTTTCACAGATACGCAGTATTTT
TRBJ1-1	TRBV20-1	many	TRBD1	CSARQGDTEAFF	TGCAGTGCTAGACAGGGGGACACTGAAGCTTTCTTT
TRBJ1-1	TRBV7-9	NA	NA	CASSLIRGPLNTEAFF	TGTGCCAGCAGCTTGATTCGGGGTCCCTTGAACACTGAAGCTTTCTTT
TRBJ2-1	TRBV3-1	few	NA	CASSQDGKRARSYNEQFF	TGTGCCAGCAGCCAAGATGGGAAGCGGGCTCGGTCCTACAATGAGCAGTTCTTC
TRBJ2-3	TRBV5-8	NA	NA	CASSAVGVRGDTQYF	TGTGCCAGCAGCGCTGTGGGGGTTAGGGGAGATACGCAGTATTTT
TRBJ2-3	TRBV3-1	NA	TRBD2	CASSQLLLAGDETYTDTQYF	TGTGCCAGCAGCCAACTGCTTCTAGCGGGGGATGAGACCTACACAGATACGCAGTATTTT
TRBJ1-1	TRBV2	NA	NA	CASTPGPQGRAFF	TGTGCCAGCACACCGGGCCCACAGGGACGAGCTTTCTTT
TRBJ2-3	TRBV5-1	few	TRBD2	CASSFRLGAGGLTDTQYF	TGCGCCAGCAGCTTTCGATTGGGTGCGGGGGGGCTTACAGATACGCAGTATTTT
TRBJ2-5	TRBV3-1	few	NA	CASSQGVSQETQYF	TGTGCCAGCAGCCAAGGGGTGTCCCAAGAGACCCAGTACTTC
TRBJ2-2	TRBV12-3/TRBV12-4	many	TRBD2	CASSLRWGGGELFF	TGTGCCAGCAGTCTTCGCTGGGGGGGCGGGGAGCTGTTTTTT
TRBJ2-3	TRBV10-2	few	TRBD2	CASISSSGPSTDTQYF	TGCGCCAGCATCTCCTCTAGCGGGCCGAGCACAGATACGCAGTATTTT
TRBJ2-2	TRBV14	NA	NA	CASSQDGPSGPRGGELFF	TGTGCCAGCAGCCAAGATGGCCCTAGCGGTCCCAGGGGCGGGGAGCTGTTTTTT
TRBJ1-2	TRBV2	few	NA	CASNTDRTTYGYTF	TGTGCCAGCAATACCGACCGGACAACCTATGGCTACACCTTC
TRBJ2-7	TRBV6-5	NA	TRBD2	CASSYQGTSGMTGYEQYF	TGTGCCAGCAGTTACCAGGGGACTAGCGGGATGACGGGGTACGAGCAGTACTTC
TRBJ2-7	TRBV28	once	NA	CASSGTGRGSYEQYF	TGTGCCAGCAGTGGCACGGGGAGGGGGTCCTACGAGCAGTACTTC
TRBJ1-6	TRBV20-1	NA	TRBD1	CSARPTGTGQGYNSPLHF	TGCAGTGCTAGACCTACCGGGACAGGCCAAGGGTATAATTCACCCCTCCACTTT
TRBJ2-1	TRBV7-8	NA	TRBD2	CASSITSGRAWDEQFF	TGTGCCAGCAGTATCACTAGCGGGAGGGCCTGGGATGAGCAGTTCTTC
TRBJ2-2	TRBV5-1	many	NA	CASRYDSSNTGELFF	TGCGCCAGCAGGTACGACAGTTCGAACACCGGGGAGCTGTTTTTT
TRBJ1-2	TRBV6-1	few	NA	CASSGKRGSANYGYTF	TGTGCCAGCAGTGGGAAGCGGGGATCGGCTAACTATGGCTACACCTTC
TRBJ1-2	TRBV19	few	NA	CASSRRASEANYGYTF	TGTGCCAGTAGTAGGAGAGCGTCAGAAGCTAACTATGGCTACACCTTC
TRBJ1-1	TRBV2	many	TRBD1	CASRRDSNTEAFF	TGTGCCAGCAGGAGGGACAGTAACACTGAAGCTTTCTTT